These 10 T cell receptor beta chains came from one sample sequenced in a study of blood T cell repertoires in COVID-19. The method was immunoSEQ multiplex PCR; TCRdb's version includes in-frame clones alone and lacks a portion of them. The repertoire consists of 120,000 to 150,000 clones, with around 87% occurring once and the leading ten covering about 37%. Sequenced input: peripheral blood. The source of these receptors is a man over 45 who had recovered from COVID-19.

The chain combines TRBV5-4 with TRBJ1-1; D remains unclear. CDR3 size: 16 residues. The V end lost 4 bases, the J end lost 3 bases, and 19 bases lay between the germline ends. From germline, CDR1 is SGHNT and CDR2 YYREEE (reference sequence). The DNA of the CDR3 is TGTGCCAGCAGCGCTGACGAGGTTGGGAGATACACTGAAGCTTTCTTT. Its protein product is CASSADEVGRYTEAFF.

The genes are TRBV6-5 and TRBJ2-7, with a weak D call TRBD2 (7 bases). The CDR3 consists of 16 residues. Germline V CDR1 and CDR2: MNHEY, SVGAGI. Between the trimmed V and J ends, which lost 4 bases and 1 base, there was a span of 17 bases. DNA for the CDR3: TGTGCCAGCAGTTCCGTAACAGGGAGGGCATCCTACGAGCAGTACTTC. As protein: CASSSVTGRASYEQYF.

This clone was seen just once. The V gene is TRBV19, the J gene TRBJ1-6; D is undetermined. The CDR3 has 13 residues. Germline CDR1 reads LNHDA; CDR2 reads SQIVND (reference sequence). V shed 7 bases and J shed 3 bases, with 7 bases lying between them. CDR3 nucleotides: TGTGCCAGTAACCGGGGCTATAATTCACCCCTCCACTTT. Protein product: CASNRGYNSPLHF.

This chain uses TRBV19 with TRBJ2-7, with no clear D. Between the trimmed V and J ends, which lost 10 bases and 0 bases, there was a span of 13 bases. Germline CDR1 and CDR2: LNHDA and SQIVND (reference sequence). The CDR3 totals 13 residues. The CDR3 is CATSHPGSYEQYF. The CDR3 coding sequence is TGTGCCACCAGCCACCCGGGCTCCTACGAGCAGTACTTC.

The J gene is TRBJ1-1, the V gene TRBV6-5, with TRBD1 matching over 9 bases. The V and J ends lost 5 bases and 11 bases, in that order; junction bases with no gene match: 9. Germline CDR1 reads MNHEY; CDR2 reads SVGAGI. The CDR3 runs to 13 residues. In DNA, the CDR3 is TGTGCCAGCAGTACAGGGGGCCAGCGCGGGGCTTTCTTT. This translates into CASSTGGQRGAFF.

This rearrangement joins TRBV19 to TRBJ2-3; 14 nucleotides agree with TRBD2. J gave up 1 base and V 5 bases, and 8 bases lay outside the gene matches. Germline V gene sequence: CDR1 LNHDA, CDR2 SQIVND (reference sequence). There are 18 residues in the CDR3. CDR3 in amino acids: CASSGLAGGVYGTDTQYF. For the CDR3, the DNA is TGTGCCAGTAGTGGACTAGCGGGGGGTGTTTATGGCACAGATACGCAGTATTTT.

The chain has TRBV5-1 and TRBJ2-7; a possible D gene is TRBD1 (5 bases). CDR1 is SGHRS, CDR2 YFSETQ, per germline. V lost 0 bases, J lost 5 bases, and 21 bases lay in between. This CDR3 is built from 17 residues. In DNA, the CDR3 is TGCGCCAGCAGCTTGGTGTTTTCCGGCAGGGTGGTCGACGAGCAGTACTTC. It is translated as CASSLVFSGRVVDEQYF.

The chain employs TRBV4-1 and TRBJ2-7, with D possibly matching TRBD2 (5 bases). CDR3 length: 14 amino acids. Trimming pared 1 base from V and 3 bases from J, leaving 10 bases between. In germline, CDR1 is MGHRA, CDR2 YSYEKL. CDR3 sequence: CASSQVEEIYEQYF. The CDR3 DNA follows: TGCGCCAGCAGCCAAGTGGAGGAGATCTACGAGCAGTACTTC.

The V and J genes are TRBV6-2 or TRBV6-3 and TRBJ1-5; tentatively, D is TRBD1 (5 bases). The CDR3 spans 16 residues. CDR1 MNHEY and CDR2 SVGEGT come from the germline V gene. V was clipped by 6 bases and J by 0 bases, with 15 bases between them. The CDR3 nucleotides are TGTGCCAGCAGCCGCCGTGGGGCACTTAGCAATCAGCCCCAGCATTTT. It specifies CASSRRGALSNQPQHF.

The J gene is TRBJ2-7, the V gene TRBV6-5; TRBD1 matches at 9 bases. V lost 4 bases to trimming and J lost 7 bases; unmatched junction nucleotides: 11. The CDR3 runs 15 residues. Germline V gene lookup returns CDR1 MNHEY and CDR2 SVGAGI. The CDR3 protein is CASSSGRDRVGEQYF. The CDR3 coding sequence is TGTGCCAGCAGTTCGGGAAGGGACAGGGTGGGTGAGCAGTACTTC.